These 6 T cell receptor beta chains were sequenced from one sample in a study of cytomegalovirus exposure and HLA in healthy donors. PCR was performed using 60 Vbeta and 13 Jbeta primers. Clones were sequenced by immunoSEQ multiplex PCR, and TCRdb holds only the in-frame ones, with some missing. The sample records some 180,000 clones, around 80% being singletons. The sequenced sample consisted of PBMCs. These receptors all stem from a woman aged 55-69 years in good health and CMV-seropositive.

V gene TRBV5-1 combines with J gene TRBJ2-7; TRBD2 is a possible D gene (5 bases). V was pared by 2 bases and J by 4 bases, with 13 bases between. Germline V lookup: CDR1 SGHRS, CDR2 YFSETQ. The CDR3 loop spans 14 amino acids. CDR3 sequence reads: CASSFTGSGYEQYF. DNA of the CDR3: TGCGCCAGCAGCTTTACGGGATCCGGTTACGAGCAGTACTTC.

This chain links TRBV19 with TRBJ1-5; D is possibly TRBD1 (6 bases). This CDR3 has 13 residues. Germline V gene lookup returns CDR1 LNHDA and CDR2 SQIVND (reference sequence). The germline V and J ends were trimmed by 4 bases and 5 bases, with 9 bases remaining between them. CDR3 bases: TGTGCCAGTAGTAACAGGGACGATCAGCCCCAGCATTTT. It translates to CASSNRDDQPQHF. Combining the CDR3 with reference TRBV19 and TRBJ1-5 gives the whole variable domain DGGITQSPKYLFRKEGQNVTLSCEQNLNHDAMYWYRQDPGQGLRLIYYSQIVNDFQKGDIAEGYSVSREKKESFPLTVTSAQKNPTAFYLCASSNRDDQPQHFGDGTRLSIL.

V and J are TRBV28 and TRBJ2-7, with a weak D call TRBD2 (6 bases). The germline gives CDR1 MDHEN, CDR2 SYDVKM. The germline V and J ends were trimmed by 8 bases and 0 bases, with 11 bases remaining between them. The CDR3 runs 13 residues. The CDR3 sequence is CASGGAFSYEQYF. The CDR3 DNA reads as TGTGCCAGCGGAGGGGCGTTCTCCTACGAGCAGTACTTC.

The chain recombines TRBV7-2 with TRBJ2-7; 7 bases are shared with TRBD2. Germline CDR1 and CDR2: SGHTA and FQGNSA. The CDR3 is made up of 16 amino acids. Trimming removed 2 bases from V and 3 bases from J; junction bases left unmatched: 10. The CDR3 is CASSLQSGMGVYEQYF. In nucleotides, the CDR3 is TGTGCCAGCAGCTTACAGAGCGGGATGGGGGTCTACGAGCAGTACTTC.

The chain has TRBV19 and TRBJ1-2, with D unclear. The CDR3 has 13 residues. Trimming took off 3 bases at V and 6 bases at J, with 11 bases between the two ends. Germline V gene sequence: CDR1 LNHDA, CDR2 SQIVND (reference sequence). The CDR3 coding sequence is TGTGCCAGTAGTATTTACCAGGTGGATGGCTACACCTTC. Translated, it gives CASSIYQVDGYTF.

This clone came up a few times. This rearrangement joins TRBV5-4 to TRBJ2-5; TRBD2 aligns across 10 bases. This CDR3 has 16 residues. The junction had 6 bases not matched to a gene; V was cut back by 3 bases and J by 1 base. The germline V gene encodes CDR1 SGHNT and CDR2 YYREEE (reference sequence). The CDR3 protein is CASSSRTSGTQETQYF. Written as DNA, the CDR3 is TGTGCCAGCAGCTCCCGGACTAGCGGTACCCAAGAGACCCAGTACTTC. Variable domain in full (rest from reference TRBV5-4 and TRBJ2-5): ETGVTQSPTHLIKTRGQQVTLRCSSQSGHNTVSWYQQALGQGPQFIFQYYREEENGRGNFPPRFSGLQFPNYSSELNVNALELDDSALYLCASSSRTSGTQETQYFGPGTRLLVL.